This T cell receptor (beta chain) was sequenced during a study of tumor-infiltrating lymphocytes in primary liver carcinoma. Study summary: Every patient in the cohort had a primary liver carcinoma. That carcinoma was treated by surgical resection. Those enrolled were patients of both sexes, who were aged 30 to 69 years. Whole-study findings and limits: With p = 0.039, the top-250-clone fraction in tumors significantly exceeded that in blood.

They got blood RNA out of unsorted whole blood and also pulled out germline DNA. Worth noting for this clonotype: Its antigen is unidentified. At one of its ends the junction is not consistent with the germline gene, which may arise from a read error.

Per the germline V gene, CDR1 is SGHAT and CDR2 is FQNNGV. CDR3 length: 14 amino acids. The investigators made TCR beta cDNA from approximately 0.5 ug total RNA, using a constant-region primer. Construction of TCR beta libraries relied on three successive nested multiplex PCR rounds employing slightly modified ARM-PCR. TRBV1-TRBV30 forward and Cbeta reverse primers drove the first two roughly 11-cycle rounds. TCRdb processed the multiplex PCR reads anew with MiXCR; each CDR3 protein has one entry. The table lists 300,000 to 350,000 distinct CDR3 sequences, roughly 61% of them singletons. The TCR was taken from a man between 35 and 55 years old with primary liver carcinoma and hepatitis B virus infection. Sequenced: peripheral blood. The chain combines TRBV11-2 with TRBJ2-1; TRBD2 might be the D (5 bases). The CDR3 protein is CASSSLVLASEQFF. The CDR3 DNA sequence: TGTGCCAGTAGCTCTCTTGTCCTAGCCAGTGAGCAGTTCTTC.